One and the same sample provided the 27 T cell receptor beta chains below, sequenced in a study of Ad26.COV2.S vaccination and SARS-CoV-2 variants. Here immunoSEQ multiplex PCR was the method, and the copy in TCRdb shows in-frame clones only, minus some. The data show roughly 510,000 clones, approximately 90% seen once. Specified treatment: some 20 received Ad26.COV2.S at low or high dose, single or two shots; roughly five received placebo; per-sample allocation not given. Sampling took place 63 days after the first vaccine or placebo injection. The sequencing here drew on peripheral blood, taken in a trial of Ad26.COV2.S vaccine versus placebo. Receptor source: a person between 18 and 65 years old who received the Ad26.COV2.S COVID-19 vaccine or a placebo.

The chain recombines TRBV10-1 with TRBJ2-5; 8 bases match TRBD1. V dropped 6 bases and J dropped 4; count of bases not matched to a gene: 4. The CDR3 covers 13 residues. Germline values: CDR1 WNHNN, CDR2 SYGVQD (reference sequence). CDR3 in DNA: TGCGCCAGCAGCGGGGACAGGTCAGAGACCCAGTACTTC. This gives the protein CASSGDRSETQYF.

This chain joins TRBV5-4 and TRBJ2-1; D possibly uses TRBD1 or TRBD2 (5 bases each). Trimming removed 3 bases at V and 2 bases at J, with 9 bases between. This CDR3 region has 14 residues. CDR1 is SGHNT and CDR2 is YYREEE in the germline V gene (reference sequence). CDR3 region: CASSSWGTYNEQFF. In nucleotides, the CDR3 is TGTGCCAGCAGCTCTTGGGGGACCTACAATGAGCAGTTCTTC. The whole variable domain, remainder taken from reference TRBV5-4 and TRBJ2-1, is ETGVTQSPTHLIKTRGQQVTLRCSSQSGHNTVSWYQQALGQGPQFIFQYYREEENGRGNFPPRFSGLQFPNYSSELNVNALELDDSALYLCASSSWGTYNEQFFGPGTRLTVL.

This chain links TRBV3-1 (or the pseudogene TRBV3-2) with TRBJ2-7; TRBD2 matches at 7 bases. This CDR3 spans 14 amino acids. Looked up from germline, CDR1 is LGHDT and CDR2 is YNNKEL (reference sequence). Trimming cost V 3 bases and J 2 bases; bases outside gene matches: 4. Here the CDR3 DNA reads TGTGCCAGCAGCCACCGCGGGAGTACCTACGAGCAGTACTTC. This gives the protein CASSHRGSTYEQYF.

This chain uses TRBV7-8 with TRBJ2-1; 7 bases line up with TRBD2. Germline V lookup: CDR1 SGHVS, CDR2 FQNEAQ. The CDR3 has 16 amino acids. The trim removed 5 bases at V and 0 bases at J, leaving 7 bases unmatched. The CDR3 sequence: CASSPRPGGSYNEQFF. The CDR3 DNA is TGTGCCAGCAGCCCCCGACCGGGAGGCTCCTACAATGAGCAGTTCTTC. The full variable domain, completed using reference TRBV7-8 and TRBJ2-1, is GAGVSQSPRYKVAKRGQDVALRCDPISGHVSLFWYQQALGQGPEFLTYFQNEAQLDKSGLPSDRFFAERPEGSVSTLKIQRTQQEDSAVYLCASSPRPGGSYNEQFFGPGTRLTVL.

A remark on this clone: Other DNA sequences in this sample translate to the same CDR3. V and J are TRBV28 and TRBJ2-3, with D perhaps matching TRBD2 (7 bases). This CDR3 contains 16 residues. Looked up from germline, CDR1 is MDHEN and CDR2 is SYDVKM. V lost 4 bases and J 1 base, leaving 15 bases between the germline ends. The CDR3 bases are TGTGCCAGCAGTTCCCCCGGGGGGCTGGGCACAGATACGCAGTATTTT. Translating gives CASSSPGGLGTDTQYF. Using reference TRBV28 and TRBJ2-3 for the parts outside the CDR3, the full variable domain is DVKVTQSSRYLVKRTGEKVFLECVQDMDHENMFWYRQDPGLGLRLIYFSYDVKMKEKGDIPEGYSVSREKKERFSLILESASTNQTSMYLCASSSPGGLGTDTQYFGPGTRLTVL.

This chain joins TRBV13 and TRBJ1-1; D remains ambiguous. Per the germline V gene, CDR1 is PRHDT and CDR2 is FYEKMQ (reference sequence). V was shortened by 5 bases and J by 0 bases, with 16 bases between the two germline ends. There are 16 residues in the CDR3. The CDR3 here is CASSPPPGDLNTEAFF. CDR3 bases: TGTGCCAGCAGCCCACCCCCCGGGGATTTGAACACTGAAGCTTTCTTT.

This chain uses TRBV6-5 with TRBJ1-1; TRBD1 agrees at 8 bases. J lost 7 bases, V lost 0 bases, and 4 bases had no gene match. Germline V gene data show CDR1 as MNHEY and CDR2 as SVGAGI. The CDR3 length is 14 residues. This CDR3 reads CASSYSGQGGEAFF. The CDR3 DNA follows: TGTGCCAGCAGTTACTCAGGACAGGGAGGTGAAGCTTTCTTT.

The V and J genes are TRBV3-1 (or the pseudogene TRBV3-2) and TRBJ1-3; TRBD1 aligns across 7 bases. V was clipped by 2 bases and J by 0 bases; unmatched bases: 1. Germline lookup yields CDR1 LGHDT and CDR2 YNNKEL (reference sequence). The CDR3 is 15 residues long. The CDR3 reads CASSQHRGSGNTIYF. The CDR3, as DNA: TGTGCCAGCAGCCAACACAGGGGCTCTGGAAACACCATATATTTT.

J is TRBJ2-6 and V is TRBV6-2 or TRBV6-3; TRBD1 might be the D (5 bases). Trimming cost V 2 bases and J 0 bases, with 5 bases left between them. The germline gives CDR1 MNHEY, CDR2 SVGEGT. This CDR3 contains 15 residues. The CDR3 coding sequence is TGTGCCAGCAGTTACGACAGCTCTGGGGCCAACGTCCTGACTTTC. Protein: CASSYDSSGANVLTF.

This chain links TRBV11-3 with TRBJ2-3; D unresolved. This CDR3 is built from 14 residues. V was clipped by 1 base and J by 0 bases, with 5 bases between them. Germline CDR1 is SGHNT and CDR2 is YENEEA. The CDR3 nucleotides read TGTGCCAGCAGCTTAGGAAGTAGCACAGATACGCAGTATTTT. This translates into CASSLGSSTDTQYF.

The V call is TRBV20-1, the J call TRBJ2-3; D unclear. In germline, CDR1 is DFQATT, CDR2 SNEGSKA (reference sequence). The CDR3 runs to 11 residues. V was shortened by 4 bases and J by 6 bases, with 8 bases between the two germline ends. The CDR3 loop reads CSATREDTQYF. The CDR3 region has the DNA TGCAGTGCTACGAGAGAGGATACGCAGTATTTT.

The chain couples TRBV7-9 to TRBJ1-3; the D is unclear. This CDR3 is built from 14 residues. Germline values: CDR1 SEHNR, CDR2 FQNEAQ (reference sequence). Trimming pared 7 bases from V and 4 bases from J, leaving 14 bases between. In DNA form, the CDR3 reads TGTGCCAGCAACCCTACCGGGCCGGGAAACACCATATATTTT. Its translation is CASNPTGPGNTIYF.

This sequence joins TRBV4-2 and TRBJ2-7, with D possibly TRBD2 on 5 matching bases. Germline V CDR1 and CDR2: LGHNA, YNFKEQ. Trimming took off 1 base at V and 2 bases at J, with 12 bases between the two ends. The CDR3 length is 15 residues. The CDR3 loop reads CASSQAGSPPYEQYF. CDR3 sequence (DNA): TGTGCCAGCAGCCAAGCTGGGAGTCCCCCCTACGAGCAGTACTTC.

The count of this clone is one. The chain carries TRBV6-5 and TRBJ2-5; 9 bases align to TRBD1. The junction had 4 bases not matched to a gene; V was cut back by 5 bases and J by 3 bases. Germline V gene lookup returns CDR1 MNHEY and CDR2 SVGAGI. The CDR3 is 14 amino acids. The CDR3 protein is CASSPGTGKETQYF. The CDR3 DNA reads as TGTGCCAGCAGTCCTGGGACAGGGAAAGAGACCCAGTACTTC.

This chain connects TRBV3-1 (or the pseudogene TRBV3-2) to TRBJ2-7; D unresolved. Trimming left V 3 bases short and J 7 bases short, with 19 bases between. Germline V CDR1 and CDR2: LGHDT, YNNKEL (reference sequence). The CDR3 spans 15 residues. The CDR3 DNA is TGTGCCAGCAGCCATTGGAACGACCCCCTGGGGGAGCAGTACTTC. It yields the protein CASSHWNDPLGEQYF.

The chain carries TRBV9 and TRBJ2-3, with TRBD2 as a possible D gene (5 bases). Trimming stripped 2 bases from V and 0 bases from J, with 13 bases between. From germline, CDR1 is SGDLS and CDR2 YYNGEE. The CDR3 is 16 residues long. CDR3: CASSVRVDLSTDTQYF. CDR3 in DNA: TGTGCCAGCAGCGTGAGGGTCGATTTGAGCACAGATACGCAGTATTTT.

The V and J genes are TRBV7-2 and TRBJ1-4, with D unclear. V gave up 4 bases and J gave up 8 bases, with 11 bases separating them. There are 13 residues in the CDR3. Germline values: CDR1 SGHTA, CDR2 FQGNSA. The CDR3: CASSSSSREKLFF. CDR3 DNA sequence: TGTGCCAGCAGCTCATCGAGTCGGGAAAAACTGTTTTTT.

V gene TRBV30 combines with J gene TRBJ1-2, with D unclear. Per the germline V gene, CDR1 is GTSNPN and CDR2 is SVGIG (reference sequence). The CDR3 length is 12 residues. V was cut by 2 bases and J by 4 bases, with 8 bases left in between. The CDR3 spells CAWSRQVYGYTF. CDR3 DNA: TGTGCCTGGAGTCGGCAGGTCTATGGCTACACCTTC.

V and J are TRBV5-6 and TRBJ1-5; 9 nucleotides agree with TRBD1. The germline CDR1 and CDR2 sequences are SGHDT and YYEEEE. Trimming removed 4 bases from V and 6 bases from J; junction bases left unmatched: 14. The CDR3 loop spans 17 amino acids. CDR3 sequence: CASSRTGDLIVGQPQHF. The DNA for the CDR3 is TGTGCCAGCAGCAGGACAGGGGATCTTATCGTTGGTCAGCCCCAGCATTTT.

This chain connects TRBV5-1 to TRBJ2-7; D call uncertain. Trimming removed 6 bases from V and 6 bases from J, with 22 bases in between. This CDR3 contains 15 residues. The germline V gene has CDR1 SGHRS and CDR2 YFSETQ. The DNA for the CDR3 is TGCGCCAGCACCCCGTCGCCTCAGGTGGCGGCCGAGCAGTACTTC. Protein: CASTPSPQVAAEQYF.

The V gene is TRBV4-3, the J gene TRBJ1-6; D is unresolved. Deletions cut 0 bases from V and 9 bases from J, with 6 bases between. This CDR3 has 13 residues. Germline assignment: CDR1 LGHNA and CDR2 YSLEER. The CDR3 nucleotides read TGCGCCAGCAGCCAAGAGGAGGGTTCACCCCTCCACTTT. Translation gives CASSQEEGSPLHF.

This clone is a singleton in its sample. This chain joins TRBV7-8 and TRBJ1-5; 9 positions match TRBD1. The CDR3 sequence is 15 residues long. CDR1 is SGHVS, CDR2 FQNEAQ, per germline. V was clipped by 6 bases and J by 4 bases; unmatched bases: 7. The CDR3, as DNA: TGTGCCAGCAGTCCCGGGACAGGGATGAATCAGCCCCAGCATTTT. Translating it yields CASSPGTGMNQPQHF.

V gene TRBV7-9 combines with J gene TRBJ2-3; weak D call: TRBD2 (5 bases). Trimming shortened V by 3 bases and J by 3 bases, and 10 bases separated the two germline ends. Germline V gives CDR1 SEHNR, CDR2 FQNEAQ (reference sequence). The CDR3 totals 14 residues. DNA for the CDR3: TGTGCCAGCAGCTTTACGGGGTGGACAGATACGCAGTATTTT. It is translated as CASSFTGWTDTQYF.

Details on this clone: The same CDR3 arises from other DNA sequences in this sample as well. The chain recombines TRBV28 with TRBJ1-1; D remains unclear. V shed 7 bases and J shed 5 bases, with 8 bases lying between them. The germline CDR1 and CDR2 sequences are MDHEN and SYDVKM. The CDR3 loop spans 11 amino acids. CDR3 sequence reads: CASTRGTEAFF. The CDR3 nucleotides are TGTGCCAGCACCCGGGGTACTGAAGCTTTCTTT. The entire variable domain, with the rest obtained from reference TRBV28 and TRBJ1-1, is as follows: DVKVTQSSRYLVKRTGEKVFLECVQDMDHENMFWYRQDPGLGLRLIYFSYDVKMKEKGDIPEGYSVSREKKERFSLILESASTNQTSMYLCASTRGTEAFFGQGTRLTVV.

CDR3: CASSNGLAGYNEQFF. The CDR3 region has the DNA TGTGCCAGCAGCAACGGACTAGCGGGATACAATGAGCAGTTCTTC. The rearrangement links TRBV13 to TRBJ2-1, with TRBD2 matching 12 bases. CDR1 PRHDT and CDR2 FYEKMQ come from the germline V gene (reference sequence). Unmatched junction bases numbered 3, after V lost 5 bases and J lost 4 bases. The CDR3 contains 15 residues.

This clone was recorded a few times. The rearrangement uses TRBV30 and TRBJ1-1; no clear D gene. CDR3 length: 13 residues. Germline CDR1 reads GTSNPN; CDR2 reads SVGIG (reference sequence). The V end was cut by 8 bases, the J end by 3 bases, with 16 bases between. The DNA for the CDR3 is TGTGCCGGAGGACTTAGACGATACACTGAAGCTTTCTTT. Protein sequence: CAGGLRRYTEAFF.

In this sample, this clone turned up a few times. V usage is TRBV19 and J usage is TRBJ1-1, with 11 bases fitting TRBD1. The CDR3 totals 13 residues. Trimming at V came to 4 bases and at J to 10 bases, leaving 5 bases not matched to a gene. Germline V gene sequence: CDR1 LNHDA, CDR2 SQIVND (reference sequence). This CDR3 reads CASSTGQGASAFF. Written as DNA, the CDR3 is TGTGCCAGTAGTACCGGACAGGGGGCTTCAGCTTTCTTT.